This passage covers 16 T cell receptor beta chains from one sample sequenced in a study of memory CD4+ T cells and cytomegalovirus serostatus. The table came from immunoSEQ multiplex PCR; TCRdb's copy has only in-frame clones and leaves some out. The sample has about 50,000 clones, 82% seen once; the top ten hold over 0.55%. The sort gate was single viable CD3+CD4+CD8-CD45RO+ cells for memory CD4+ T cells. The sequencing input was memory CD4+ T cells from blood. Receptors originate from an adult in good health and CMV-seronegative.

The V and J genes are TRBV11-2 and TRBJ2-2; TRBD2 aligns across 12 bases. The V gene's germline CDR1 is SGHAT and CDR2 FQNNGV. CDR3 length: 17 residues. Losses at the gene ends were 6 bases for V and 3 bases for J; bases not matched to a gene: 8. The CDR3 sequence is CASRALAGGRDTGELFF. The DNA for the CDR3 is TGTGCCAGCAGGGCACTAGCGGGGGGACGTGACACCGGGGAGCTGTTTTTT. Full variable domain (missing parts from reference TRBV11-2 and TRBJ2-2): EAGVAQSPRYKIIEKRQSVAFWCNPISGHATLYWYQQILGQGPKLLIQFQNNGVVDDSQLPKDRFSAERLKGVDSTLKIQPAKLEDSAVYLCASRALAGGRDTGELFFGEGSRLTVL.

This clone has a handful of counts. The gene calls are TRBV5-6 and TRBJ1-2; D ambiguous. CDR3 size: 12 residues. V was cut by 2 bases and J by 8 bases, with 10 bases left in between. Germline V gives CDR1 SGHDT, CDR2 YYEEEE. The CDR3 region has the DNA TGTGCCAGCAGCTTTAGGAGGGAAGGCTACACCTTC. Its protein product is CASSFRREGYTF.

V is TRBV27 and J is TRBJ2-7; no reliable D call. The V end lost 7 bases, the J end lost 6 bases, and 16 bases lay between the germline ends. The length of the CDR3 is 13 residues. Looked up from germline, CDR1 is MNHEY and CDR2 is SMNVEV (reference sequence). The CDR3 bases are TGTGCCAGCAAACAGACTGGCCCGGGCGAGCAGTACTTC. This sequence encodes CASKQTGPGEQYF.

This sequence joins TRBV27 and TRBJ1-1; 8 nucleotides match TRBD1. Trimming cost V 3 bases and J 0 bases; bases outside gene matches: 6. Germline V gene sequence: CDR1 MNHEY, CDR2 SMNVEV (reference sequence). The CDR3 is 16 residues long. CDR3 bases: TGTGCCAGCAGTTTCGGGACAGGTGGCATGAACACTGAAGCTTTCTTT. Translation gives CASSFGTGGMNTEAFF.

The chain joins TRBV5-1 to TRBJ1-5; 7 bases fit TRBD1. This CDR3 is built from 14 residues. Per the germline V gene, CDR1 is SGHRS and CDR2 is YFSETQ. Trimming took 5 bases from V and 3 from J; bases not matched to a gene: 5. CDR3 sequence reads: CASSRDSVNQPQHF. For the CDR3, the DNA is TGCGCCAGCAGTCGGGACAGCGTCAATCAGCCCCAGCATTTT.

The sample holds a few counts of this clone. The chain carries TRBV14 and TRBJ1-6; D gene ambiguous. CDR1 is SGHDN, CDR2 FVKESK, per germline. This CDR3 has 16 residues. V gave up 0 bases and J gave up 8 bases, with 14 bases separating them. For the CDR3, the DNA is TGTGCCAGCAGCCAAGATGCATGGCTGTTGGATTCACCCCTCCACTTT. Translating gives CASSQDAWLLDSPLHF.

The CDR3: CASSLQSTGELFF. CDR3 nucleotides: TGCGCCAGCAGCTTGCAGAGCACCGGGGAGCTGTTTTTT. This sequence joins TRBV5-1 and TRBJ2-2; no clear D gene. Germline assignment: CDR1 SGHRS and CDR2 YFSETQ. The CDR3 contains 13 residues. Trimming pared 1 base from V and 4 bases from J, leaving 5 bases between.

This sequence joins TRBV7-2 and TRBJ1-5, with D possibly TRBD1 on 5 matching bases. CDR3 size: 14 residues. V lost 5 bases and J 5 bases, leaving 13 bases between the germline ends. Per germline, CDR1 SGHTA and CDR2 FQGNSA. For the CDR3, the DNA is TGTGCCAGCAGCCCCGGACAAGGTTATCAGCCCCAGCATTTT. It codes for CASSPGQGYQPQHF.

The chain recombines TRBV7-8 with TRBJ2-2; no clear D gene. Trimming pared 4 bases from V and 7 bases from J, leaving 7 bases between. The CDR3 covers 12 residues. Germline-derived CDR1 and CDR2 are SGHVS and FQNEAQ. The CDR3 protein is CASSSYGGELFF. For the CDR3, the DNA is TGTGCCAGCAGCTCATACGGCGGGGAGCTGTTTTTT.

In DNA, the CDR3 is TGTGCCAGCGCACAGGGAAGGAACACTGAAGCTTTCTTT. Residues: CASAQGRNTEAFF. The chain is built from TRBV2 and TRBJ1-1; perhaps TRBD1 as D (6 bases). There are 13 residues in the CDR3. Trimming stripped 8 bases from V and 1 base from J, with 11 bases between. Germline V gene data show CDR1 as SNHLY and CDR2 as FYNNEI.

This clone was recorded a few times. This sequence joins TRBV5-1 and TRBJ1-1; possible D gene TRBD1, 5 bases. Germline CDR1 SGHRS, CDR2 YFSETQ. V lost 2 bases to trimming and J lost 4 bases, with 9 bases between them. The CDR3 is made up of 13 amino acids. CDR3 coding DNA: TGCGCCAGCAGCTTTGATCAGGGCACTGAAGCTTTCTTT. Encoded protein: CASSFDQGTEAFF.

This clone is termed medium-sized (0.01 to 0.1%). This chain links TRBV5-5 with TRBJ1-1; D is uncertain. This CDR3 has 15 amino acids. Germline-derived CDR1 and CDR2 are SGHKS and YYEKEE (reference sequence). V lost 2 bases to trimming and J lost 3 bases, with 14 bases between them. Here the CDR3 DNA reads TGTGCCAGCAGCTTTTCGGGGAGTTGGGACACTGAAGCTTTCTTT. As protein: CASSFSGSWDTEAFF.

This chain joins TRBV7-6 and TRBJ1-2; perhaps TRBD1 as D (6 bases). The CDR3 length is 15 residues. CDR1 SGHVS and CDR2 FNYEAQ come from the germline V gene. Trimming took off 1 base at V and 5 bases at J, with 14 bases between the two ends. CDR3 sequence (DNA): TGTGCCAGCAGCTTAGAGCGCGGGGGCCTATATGGCTACACCTTC. Translation: CASSLERGGLYGYTF.

The genes are TRBV28 and TRBJ2-7; 13 nucleotides agree with TRBD2. Trimming at V came to 6 bases and at J to 4 bases, leaving 6 bases not matched to a gene. The CDR3 sequence is 15 residues long. Per germline, CDR1 MDHEN and CDR2 SYDVKM. CDR3 sequence: CASSTSGGARYEQYF. For the CDR3, the DNA is TGTGCCAGCAGCACTAGCGGGGGGGCTAGGTACGAGCAGTACTTC.

The chain carries TRBV30 and TRBJ2-4; 8 nucleotides line up with TRBD1. The CDR3 extends over 14 amino acids. Germline CDR1 reads GTSNPN; CDR2 reads SVGIG (reference sequence). The trim removed 7 bases at V and 7 bases at J, leaving 12 bases unmatched. Written as DNA, the CDR3 is TGTGCCTTAGACGGCCCAGGGGGCGCTAACATTCAGTACTTC. As protein: CALDGPGGANIQYF.

The chain couples TRBV5-6 to TRBJ1-1; 7 nucleotides line up with TRBD1. J was trimmed by 4 bases and V by 2 bases; bases with no gene match: 14. Germline V gene sequence: CDR1 SGHDT, CDR2 YYEEEE. CDR3 size: 17 residues. The CDR3 DNA reads as TGTGCCAGCAGCTTATCGAGGGGGCGCGGGTGGAGCACTGAAGCTTTCTTT. It codes for CASSLSRGRGWSTEAFF. The full variable domain, with the rest looked up from reference TRBV5-6 and TRBJ1-1, is DAGVTQSPTHLIKTRGQQVTLRCSPKSGHDTVSWYQQALGQGPQFIFQYYEEEERQRGNFPDRFSGHQFPNYSSELNVNALLLGDSALYLCASSLSRGRGWSTEAFFGQGTRLTVV.